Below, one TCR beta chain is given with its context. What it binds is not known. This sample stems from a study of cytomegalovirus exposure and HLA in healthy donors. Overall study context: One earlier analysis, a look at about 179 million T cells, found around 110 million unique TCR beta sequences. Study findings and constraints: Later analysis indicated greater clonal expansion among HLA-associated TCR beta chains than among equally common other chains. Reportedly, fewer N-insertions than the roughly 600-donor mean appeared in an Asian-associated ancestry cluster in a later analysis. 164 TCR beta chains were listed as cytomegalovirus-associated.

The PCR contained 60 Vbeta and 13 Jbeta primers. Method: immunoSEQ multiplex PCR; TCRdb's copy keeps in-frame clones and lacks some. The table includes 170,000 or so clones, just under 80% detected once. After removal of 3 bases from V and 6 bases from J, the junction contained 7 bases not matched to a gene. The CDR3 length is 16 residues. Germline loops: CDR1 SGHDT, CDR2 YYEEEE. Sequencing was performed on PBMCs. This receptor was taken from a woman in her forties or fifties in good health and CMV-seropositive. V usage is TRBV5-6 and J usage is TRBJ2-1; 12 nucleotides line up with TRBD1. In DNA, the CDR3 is TGTGCCAGCAGCTGGGACAGGGGGCTACGCGCCAATGAGCAGTTCTTC. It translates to CASSWDRGLRANEQFF.